This T cell receptor (beta chain) was sequenced during a study of post-analysis software for immune sequencing data. Broader study findings: Compared with controls, patients had more of five TRBV segments, including TRBV5-6, TRBV5-1 and TRBV20-1.

With respect to this clonotype: The antigen is undetermined.

The germline CDR1 and CDR2 sequences are ENHRY and SYGVKD. This CDR3 region has 14 residues. Trimming pared 0 bases from V and 6 bases from J, leaving 11 bases between. Tagging with unique molecular identifiers was a feature of the TCR beta cDNA libraries. Each CDR3 protein gets one entry after TCRdb re-called the PCR reads with MiXCR. The sample yields roughly 870,000 distinct CDR3 sequences, about 57% seen once. The rearrangement joins TRBV10-3 to TRBJ1-2; D is ambiguous. This clonotype originated in a girl aged 5-17 years with multiple sclerosis. The sample was blood. Here the CDR3 DNA reads TGTGCCATCAGTGAGTCAAGAGCGGGCAATGGCTACACCTTC. It translates to CAISESRAGNGYTF.